The 25 T cell receptor beta chains listed next were all sequenced from one sample in a study of Ad26.COV2.S vaccination and SARS-CoV-2 variants. Noted treatment: roughly 20 received Ad26.COV2.S at low or high dose, single or two shots; about 5 received placebo; per-sample allocation not given. The samples were gathered on day 63 after the first injection of vaccine or placebo. Using immunoSEQ multiplex PCR, the repertoire was profiled, and TCRdb retains in-frame clones only, with some absent. This sample has some 390,000 clones, with around nine tenths found just once. The starting material was peripheral blood, obtained in a trial of Ad26.COV2.S vaccine versus placebo. Every receptor here comes from a person between 18 and 65 years old who received the Ad26.COV2.S COVID-19 vaccine or a placebo.

This clone was seen more than once but under ten times. This chain links TRBV6-6 with TRBJ2-7; D perhaps matches TRBD2 (7 bases). Deletions cut 7 bases from V and 1 base from J, with 14 bases between. Germline V gene data show CDR1 as MNHNY and CDR2 as SVGAGI (reference sequence). The CDR3 loop spans 14 amino acids. The CDR3 reads CASTGEGLSYEQYF. The CDR3 nucleotides read TGTGCCAGCACAGGGGAGGGCCTGTCCTACGAGCAGTACTTC.

This clone was observed many times. The rearrangement joins TRBV6-1 to TRBJ2-1; 7 bases match TRBD1. The V and J ends lost 0 bases and 3 bases, in that order; junction bases with no gene match: 2. CDR3 size: 15 residues. Germline lookup yields CDR1 MNHNS and CDR2 SASEGT. This CDR3 is CASSEAQGSYNEQFF. CDR3 bases: TGTGCCAGCAGTGAAGCACAGGGGAGCTACAATGAGCAGTTCTTC.

The chain combines TRBV3-1 (or the pseudogene TRBV3-2) with TRBJ1-5; D is ambiguous. Deletions cut 4 bases from V and 1 base from J, with 5 bases between. The CDR3 is 13 residues long. Looked up from germline, CDR1 is LGHDT and CDR2 is YNNKEL (reference sequence). CDR3 nucleotides: TGTGCCAGCAGCCTAACCAGCAATCAGCCCCAGCATTTT. Translation: CASSLTSNQPQHF.

This clone was observed a single time. This chain joins TRBV12-3 or TRBV12-4 and TRBJ1-5, with D possibly TRBD1 on 5 matching bases. This CDR3 is 13 amino acids long. The germline V and J ends were trimmed by 3 bases and 3 bases, with 6 bases remaining between them. In DNA, the CDR3 is TGTGCCAGCAGTTTTGGGACCAATCAGCCCCAGCATTTT. Protein product: CASSFGTNQPQHF.

The V call is TRBV15, the J call TRBJ1-1, with D uncertain. Between the trimmed V and J ends, which lost 5 bases and 4 bases, there was a span of 14 bases. The CDR3 runs 14 residues. Germline CDR1 reads LNHNV; CDR2 reads YYDKDF (reference sequence). DNA for the CDR3: TGTGCCACCAGCTACTGGAGGGCCGGCACTGAAGCTTTCTTT. This gives the protein CATSYWRAGTEAFF.

The V call is TRBV27, the J call TRBJ1-5, with D perhaps matching TRBD1 (5 bases). Germline V CDR1 and CDR2: MNHEY, SMNVEV (reference sequence). V was cut by 5 bases and J by 4 bases, with 12 bases left in between. This CDR3 spans 14 amino acids. CDR3 nucleotides: TGTGCCAGCAGTGGTCCAGGGACGAATCAGCCCCAGCATTTT. This encodes CASSGPGTNQPQHF.

The V and J genes are TRBV11-3 and TRBJ2-3, with TRBD1 matching 8 bases. Germline-derived CDR1 and CDR2 are SGHNT and YENEEA. J was trimmed by 10 bases and V by 5 bases; bases with no gene match: 5. The CDR3 runs to 12 residues. The CDR3 sequence is CASSPGQGPQYF. The CDR3, as DNA: TGTGCCAGCAGCCCAGGACAGGGACCGCAGTATTTT. The complete variable domain, with remaining parts taken from reference TRBV11-3 and TRBJ2-3, reads EAGVVQSPRYKIIEKKQPVAFWCNPISGHNTLYWYLQNLGQGPELLIRYENEEAVDDSQLPKDRFSAERLKGVDSTLKIQPAELGDSAVYLCASSPGQGPQYFGPGTRLTVL.

This rearrangement joins TRBV5-1 to TRBJ2-2, with D unclear. This CDR3 has 14 amino acids. CDR1 and CDR2 (germline): SGHRS, YFSETQ. The V gene lost 4 bases and the J gene lost 6 bases, with 13 bases spanning the gap. The CDR3 DNA is TGCGCCAGCAGCGTTGACCCAACACCCGGGGAGCTGTTTTTT. Translated, it gives CASSVDPTPGELFF.

The chain employs TRBV5-3 and TRBJ2-7; 11 bases align to TRBD2. TRBV5-3 belongs to the ORF category, with a function that is uncertain. Losses at the gene ends were 3 bases for V and 5 bases for J; bases not matched to a gene: 10. CDR3 length: 16 residues. CDR3 sequence (DNA): TGTGCCAGAAGCTGCCCTAGCGGGAGGCCAAACAACGAGCAGTACTTC. Translating gives CARSCPSGRPNNEQYF.

This clone was picked up one time. The chain combines TRBV28 with TRBJ2-3; D might be TRBD1 or TRBD2, each matching 6 bases. The V and J ends lost 6 bases and 3 bases respectively, with 22 bases between them. This CDR3 has 17 amino acids. The germline V gene encodes CDR1 MDHEN and CDR2 SYDVKM. Written as DNA, the CDR3 is TGTGCCAGCAGCGGGTTTTCGGGGGCGCATTGGACAGATACGCAGTATTTT. This encodes CASSGFSGAHWTDTQYF.

The J gene is TRBJ2-1, the V gene TRBV2, with 8 positions matching TRBD2. This CDR3 contains 14 residues. In germline, CDR1 is SNHLY, CDR2 FYNNEI. The ends lost 4 bases at V and 4 bases at J; junction bases unmatched: 3. CDR3 nucleotides: TGTGCCAGCAGTGGACAGCGGGAGTACAATGAGCAGTTCTTC. Translation: CASSGQREYNEQFF.

This sequence joins TRBV4-1 and TRBJ1-1; D unclear. V was shortened by 4 bases and J by 1 base, with 13 bases between the two germline ends. The CDR3 has 15 residues. In germline, CDR1 is MGHRA, CDR2 YSYEKL. The CDR3 loop is CASSPPGGWNTEAFF. The DNA for the CDR3 is TGCGCCAGCAGCCCCCCAGGCGGGTGGAACACTGAAGCTTTCTTT.

V usage is TRBV29-1 and J usage is TRBJ2-7, with TRBD1 matching over 8 bases. Germline V gives CDR1 SQVTM, CDR2 ANQGSEA. CDR3 length equals 14 residues. The V gene end was trimmed by 5 bases and the J gene end by 5 bases; junction bases not matched to a gene: 11. The CDR3 sequence: CSVLVWTGSDEQYF. The CDR3 region has the DNA TGCAGCGTTTTAGTTTGGACAGGGAGTGACGAGCAGTACTTC.

This chain connects TRBV6-5 to TRBJ1-2, with 7 nucleotides matching TRBD1. The CDR3 is 13 residues long. In germline, CDR1 is MNHEY, CDR2 SVGAGI. V lost 4 bases and J lost 7; bases outside the gene matches: 6. The chain's CDR3 is CASSSQGVAGYTF. Here the CDR3 DNA reads TGTGCCAGCAGTTCCCAGGGGGTGGCTGGCTACACCTTC.

At least ten counts were recorded for this clone. The rearrangement uses TRBV6-5 and TRBJ1-1, with 8 bases identical to TRBD1. After removal of 5 bases from V and 1 base from J, the junction contained 6 bases not matched to a gene. Germline assignment: CDR1 MNHEY and CDR2 SVGAGI. The CDR3 has 15 amino acids. The CDR3: CASSRTGPPNTEAFF. The CDR3 coding sequence is TGTGCCAGCAGTAGGACAGGGCCCCCGAACACTGAAGCTTTCTTT.

The chain is built from TRBV18 and TRBJ1-1, with a possible D match to TRBD1 (6 bases). V lost 6 bases and J lost 2, with 13 bases in between. This CDR3 is 14 amino acids long. CDR1 and CDR2 from the germline V gene are KGHSH and LQKENI. CDR3 in amino acids: CASSLDRANTEAFF. The CDR3 coding sequence is TGTGCCAGCTCTCTGGACAGAGCCAACACTGAAGCTTTCTTT.

This clone was observed a single time. The chain combines TRBV4-1 with TRBJ1-4; possibly TRBD1 for D (6 bases). The V and J ends lost 0 bases and 8 bases respectively, with 16 bases between them. This CDR3 has 16 residues. Per germline, CDR1 MGHRA and CDR2 YSYEKL. CDR3 nucleotides: TGCGCCAGCAGCCAAGAGGGGGCAGGGATTGGCGAAAAACTGTTTTTT. Protein sequence: CASSQEGAGIGEKLFF.

The chain carries TRBV28 and TRBJ1-3; tentatively, D is TRBD1 (6 bases). CDR3 length: 17 amino acids. Germline loops: CDR1 MDHEN, CDR2 SYDVKM. Deletions cut 5 bases from V and 0 bases from J, with 17 bases between. This chain's CDR3 is CASSPHQGPGSGNTIYF. CDR3 sequence (DNA): TGTGCCAGCAGTCCTCATCAGGGGCCCGGCTCTGGAAACACCATATATTTT. The full variable domain, rest sourced from reference TRBV28 and TRBJ1-3, is DVKVTQSSRYLVKRTGEKVFLECVQDMDHENMFWYRQDPGLGLRLIYFSYDVKMKEKGDIPEGYSVSREKKERFSLILESASTNQTSMYLCASSPHQGPGSGNTIYFGEGSWLTVV.

The chain links TRBV9 to TRBJ1-1, with D possibly matching TRBD1 (5 bases). This CDR3 is 15 amino acids long. Germline V gene sequence: CDR1 SGDLS, CDR2 YYNGEE. V dropped 0 bases and J dropped 6 bases, with 15 bases sitting between them. CDR3 DNA: TGTGCCAGCAGCGTAGCTCCTGGGGACTTAGCTGAAGCTTTCTTT. The encoded protein is CASSVAPGDLAEAFF. The full variable domain, with the rest looked up from reference TRBV9 and TRBJ1-1, is DSGVTQTPKHLITATGQRVTLRCSPRSGDLSVYWYQQSLDQGLQFLIQYYNGEERAKGNILERFSAQQFPDLHSELNLSSLELGDSALYFCASSVAPGDLAEAFFGQGTRLTVV.

This chain links TRBV4-1 with TRBJ2-3, with 8 bases matching TRBD2. J lost 1 base, V lost 3 bases, and 9 bases had no gene match. The CDR3 totals 17 residues. Looked up from germline, CDR1 is MGHRA and CDR2 is YSYEKL. CDR3 protein: CASSHRLAGAGTDTQYF. The CDR3 DNA sequence: TGCGCCAGCAGCCACCGTCTAGCGGGCGCGGGCACAGATACGCAGTATTTT.

As for this clone: An end of the junction differs from the germline gene, which may be a read error. The rearrangement links TRBV11-2 to TRBJ1-2; D is unclear. The CDR3 is 14 residues long. From germline, CDR1 is SGHAT and CDR2 FQNNGV. The CDR3 nucleotides read TGTGCCAGCAGCCTAGATTTCTTCTTCTTGGGCTACACCTTC. The encoded protein is CASSLDFFFLGYTF.

The V and J genes are TRBV11-1 and TRBJ2-7, with D unclear. V lost 1 base and J 0 bases, leaving 10 bases between the germline ends. The CDR3 loop spans 15 amino acids. Germline V gives CDR1 SGHAT, CDR2 FQDESV (reference sequence). CDR3 residues: CASSLESESSYEQYF. The CDR3, as DNA: TGTGCCAGCAGCTTAGAGTCGGAGTCCTCCTACGAGCAGTACTTC.

The V call is TRBV6-1, the J call TRBJ1-5; a weak D match, TRBD1 (6 bases). CDR3 length: 17 residues. Trimming took off 2 bases at V and 0 bases at J, with 14 bases between the two ends. Looked up from germline, CDR1 is MNHNS and CDR2 is SASEGT. The CDR3 reads CASSEWRGAGSNQPQHF. CDR3 DNA sequence: TGTGCCAGCAGTGAATGGCGGGGGGCTGGTAGCAATCAGCCCCAGCATTTT.

V usage is TRBV5-6 and J usage is TRBJ2-1, with TRBD2 matching over 13 bases. V lost 4 bases and J lost 4; bases outside the gene matches: 11. Germline V gene data show CDR1 as SGHDT and CDR2 as YYEEEE. The CDR3 contains 18 residues. CDR3 sequence: CASSPGPGTSGIYNEQFF. The CDR3 nucleotides are TGTGCCAGCAGCCCCGGGCCGGGGACTAGCGGGATTTACAATGAGCAGTTCTTC.

The gene calls are TRBV29-1 and TRBJ2-5; 10 positions match TRBD2. The CDR3 is 12 amino acids. Germline V lookup: CDR1 SQVTM, CDR2 ANQGSEA. The J segment lost 4 bases and the V segment lost 6 bases, leaving 2 bases of the junction unmatched. DNA of the CDR3: TGCAGCGTAGTAGCGGGAGGAGAGACCCAGTACTTC. Its protein product is CSVVAGGETQYF.